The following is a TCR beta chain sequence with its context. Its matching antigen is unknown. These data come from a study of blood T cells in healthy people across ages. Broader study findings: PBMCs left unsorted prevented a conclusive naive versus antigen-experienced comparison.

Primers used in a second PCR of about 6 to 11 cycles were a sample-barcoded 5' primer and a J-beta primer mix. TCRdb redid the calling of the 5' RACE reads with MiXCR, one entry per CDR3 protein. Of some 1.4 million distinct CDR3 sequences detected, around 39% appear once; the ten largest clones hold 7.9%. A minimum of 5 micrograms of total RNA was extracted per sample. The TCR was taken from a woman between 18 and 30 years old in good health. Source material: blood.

The CDR3 region has the DNA TGCGCCAGCAGTGAGGGACTTCCGACCTCCTACGAGCAGTACTTC. This translates into CASSEGLPTSYEQYF. The V and J genes are TRBV10-2 and TRBJ2-7; the D gene is possibly TRBD2 (5 bases). This CDR3 region has 15 residues. CDR1 and CDR2 (germline): WSHSY, SAAADI. V was trimmed by 2 bases and J by 0 bases, leaving 11 bases between them.